Listed below are T cell receptor beta chains from one sample, sequenced in a study of shared clonotypes between healthy human individuals. Using immunoSEQ multiplex PCR, the repertoire was profiled, and TCRdb retains in-frame clones only, with some absent. The sample contains roughly 2.1 million clones, 85% to 95% of which appear only once. The sample was naive CD8+ T cells from PBMCs. Receptor source: a man aged 18 to 30 in good health. Some clones in this sample may be carry-over from other donors' samples. Each CDR3 is given with its conserved first and last residue. D genes are given only for firm matches. Only part of the rows carry a size: once, few, many, or a class if the clone is expanded.

j_call v_call clone_size d_call cdr3_nt cdr3_aa
TRBJ1-1 TRBV5-1 NA NA TGCGCCAGCAGCTATTGGACAAGCAACACTGAAGCTTTCTTT CASSYWTSNTEAFF
TRBJ2-2 TRBV27 NA NA TGTGCCAGCAGGGGGTGGGAGCCCACCGGGGAGCTGTTTTTT CASRGWEPTGELFF
TRBJ2-7 TRBV9 NA TRBD1 TGTGCCAGCAGCGTAGGGGACAGGCCCCTTCTGCAGTACTTC CASSVGDRPLLQYF
TRBJ2-1 TRBV5-6 NA NA TGTGCCAGCAGCTTGGGCGGGACCCCCTACAATGAGCAGTTCTTC CASSLGGTPYNEQFF
TRBJ1-2 TRBV7-9 once NA TGTGCCAGCAGCCGTGGCTATGGCTACACCTTC CASSRGYGYTF
TRBJ2-7 TRBV11-2 NA TRBD2 TGTGCCAGCAGCCCCAACCGGGACTACCTATACGAGCAGTACTTC CASSPNRDYLYEQYF
TRBJ1-5 TRBV9 NA NA TGTGCCAGCAGCGTAGGCTCGGTGAATCAGCCCCAGCATTTT CASSVGSVNQPQHF
TRBJ1-4 TRBV28 NA NA TGTGCCAGCAGCCCCAACTCGGGTGAAAAACTGTTTTTT CASSPNSGEKLFF
TRBJ2-7 TRBV6-5 NA NA TGTGCCAGCAGTTACTCGATCGGGGGCGAGCAGTACTTC CASSYSIGGEQYF
TRBJ2-7 TRBV7-9 NA NA TGTGCCAGCAGCTCCAGCCCCCAATCCAGCTCCTACGAGCAGTACTTC CASSSSPQSSSYEQYF
TRBJ2-1 TRBV14 NA NA TGTGCCAGCAGCCAAGAAGGCAAGCGGAATGAGCAGTTCTTC CASSQEGKRNEQFF
TRBJ2-7 TRBV6-6 NA NA TGTGCCAGCAGTCAAGCGGGGGACAGATACTACGAGCAGTACTTC CASSQAGDRYYEQYF
TRBJ1-4 TRBV27 NA NA TGTGCCAGCAGTAGCCTAGATTTTAAAACAGGGCTGTTTTTT CASSSLDFKTGLFF
TRBJ1-3 TRBV10-3 NA NA TGTGCCATCGGAGGGGGGCCTCCCTCTTCCTCTGGAAACACCATATATTTT CAIGGGPPSSSGNTIYF
TRBJ2-1 TRBV5-1 NA TRBD2 TGCGCCAGCAGCGCCGGACTAGCGGGAGGAAATGAGCAGTTCTTC CASSAGLAGGNEQFF
TRBJ2-7 TRBV7-3 NA TRBD2 TGTGCCAGCAGCTTAACGGCTAGCGGGAGCCACGAGCAGTACTTC CASSLTASGSHEQYF
TRBJ2-5 TRBV10-3 NA TRBD1 TGTGCCATCAGTGACGTTGGACAGGGCCTCCCCAAGACCCAGTACTTC CAISDVGQGLPKTQYF
TRBJ2-1 TRBV7-3 NA NA TGTGCCAGCAGCCCCATTGGCGGTGAGCAGTTCTTC CASSPIGGEQFF
TRBJ1-2 TRBV27 NA NA TGTGCCAGCAGTCCCTTAGCGCGGGGCTTTAACTATGGCTACACCTTC CASSPLARGFNYGYTF
TRBJ2-2 TRBV15 NA NA TGTGCCACCAGCAGACAGGACAGCCCAAACACCGGGGAGCTGTTTTTT CATSRQDSPNTGELFF
TRBJ2-7 TRBV27 NA NA TGTGCCAGCAGTGAAACAGGGAGGGGAAAATACGAGCAGTACTTC CASSETGRGKYEQYF
TRBJ2-5 TRBV4-1 NA TRBD2 TGCGCCAGCAGCGGGGGACTAGCGGGACCGTTCGAAGAGACCCAGTACTTC CASSGGLAGPFEETQYF